The 32 T cell receptor beta chains below come from one sample, sequenced in a study of blood T cell repertoires in COVID-19. The protocol was immunoSEQ multiplex PCR, while the TCRdb copy is restricted to in-frame clones and leaves out a portion. The repertoire has about 58,000 clones, around 90% of them found once; the top ten carry 13%. Sequences were obtained from peripheral blood. The receptors were gathered from a man aged 60 to 75 with active COVID-19.

This chain links TRBV30 with TRBJ1-3; the match to TRBD1 covers 7 bases. The CDR3 is 16 residues long. CDR1 GTSNPN and CDR2 SVGIG come from the germline V gene (reference sequence). V lost 0 bases to trimming and J lost 8 bases; unmatched junction nucleotides: 13. The CDR3 region has the DNA TGTGCCTGGAGTGTACCGACAGGGTCTTCTTGGGACACCATATATTTT. This gives the protein CAWSVPTGSSWDTIYF.

The chain carries TRBV5-4 and TRBJ1-2; TRBD1 agrees at 9 bases. The CDR3 has 17 residues. Germline lookup yields CDR1 SGHNT and CDR2 YYREEE (reference sequence). V was clipped by 4 bases and J by 5 bases; unmatched bases: 15. CDR3 residues: CASSTRNRGRNDYGYTF. In DNA, the CDR3 is TGTGCCAGCAGCACCAGAAACAGGGGGCGAAATGATTATGGCTACACCTTC.

This chain joins TRBV14 and TRBJ2-7, with D tentatively TRBD2 (6 bases). V dropped 4 bases and J dropped 0 bases, with 10 bases sitting between them. The CDR3 is 14 residues long. Germline-derived CDR1 and CDR2 are SGHDN and FVKESK. CDR3 amino acids: CASSRDSSSYEQYF. Written as DNA, the CDR3 is TGTGCCAGCAGCCGGGACTCGAGCTCCTACGAGCAGTACTTC.

CDR3 DNA sequence: TGTGCCTGGAGTCCCGAGACAGGGGTCTGGACCGGGGAGCTGTTTTTT. It is translated as CAWSPETGVWTGELFF. The chain uses TRBV30 and TRBJ2-2; 8 positions agree with TRBD1. J was trimmed by 5 bases and V by 2 bases; bases with no gene match: 10. This CDR3 contains 16 residues. Germline CDR1 and CDR2: GTSNPN and SVGIG (reference sequence).

This rearrangement joins TRBV15 to TRBJ1-2, with TRBD1 matching 7 bases. CDR3 size: 15 residues. With V trimmed by 4 bases and J by 5 bases, 10 bases remained unmatched. CDR1 is LNHNV and CDR2 is YYDKDF in the germline V gene (reference sequence). Here the CDR3 DNA reads TGTGCCACCAGCACCAGCAGGGGGAACGTGTATGGCTACACCTTC. It yields the protein CATSTSRGNVYGYTF.

The J gene is TRBJ1-4, the V gene TRBV29-1; D unclear. The V end lost 4 bases, the J end lost 0 bases, and 15 bases lay between the germline ends. Germline-derived CDR1 and CDR2 are SQVTM and ANQGSEA. CDR3 size: 16 residues. The CDR3 DNA reads TGCAGCGTTGCCAGCCTTTCAGGCGCAACTAATGAAAAACTGTTTTTT. Translation gives CSVASLSGATNEKLFF.

This clone was seen a few times. V usage is TRBV4-3 and J usage is TRBJ1-5, with a weak D call TRBD1 (6 bases). The CDR3 spans 14 residues. V was cut by 4 bases and J by 2 bases, with 9 bases left in between. Germline CDR1 LGHNA, CDR2 YSLEER. Here the CDR3 reads CASSPAGGNQPQHF. The CDR3 coding sequence is TGCGCCAGCAGCCCAGCAGGGGGCAATCAGCCCCAGCATTTT.

This chain joins TRBV4-1 and TRBJ2-1; a possible D gene is TRBD2 (5 bases). This CDR3 comprises 14 residues. CDR1 and CDR2 from the germline V gene are MGHRA and YSYEKL. The V and J ends lost 4 bases and 8 bases respectively, with 15 bases between them. The CDR3 region is CASSRREGVHEQFF. CDR3 DNA sequence: TGCGCCAGCAGCCGCCGAGAGGGAGTTCATGAGCAGTTCTTC.

The chain uses TRBV6-6 and TRBJ2-2; possible D gene TRBD1, 6 bases. Trimming left V 7 bases short and J 8 bases short, with 20 bases between. Germline CDR1 is MNHNY and CDR2 is SVGAGI (reference sequence). This CDR3 is 15 amino acids long. The CDR3 is CASKTRRGPAGELFF. CDR3 coding DNA: TGTGCCAGCAAAACTCGCAGGGGCCCCGCGGGGGAGCTGTTTTTT.

The gene calls are TRBV28 and TRBJ2-5, with 8 bases that match TRBD2. Germline V CDR1 and CDR2: MDHEN, SYDVKM. The CDR3 spans 12 residues. V was clipped by 10 bases and J by 5 bases; unmatched bases: 6. The CDR3: CATLAGYETQYF. Written as DNA, the CDR3 is TGTGCCACCTTAGCGGGATACGAGACCCAGTACTTC.

Concerning this clone itself: A read error is likely, as this CDR3 ends without the conserved phenylalanine or tryptophan. The DNA is left out, because the CDR3 cannot be placed on it with certainty; the CDR3 is given as TCRdb lists it. The gene calls are TRBV18 and TRBJ2-7; the D segment call TRBD1 is taken from the table without a DNA check. The CDR3 is 11 residues long, counting both termini. Germline CDR1 reads KGHSH; CDR2 reads LQKENI. The CDR3 protein is CASSPGDRFFL.

J is TRBJ2-1 and V is TRBV2; D ambiguous. V was clipped by 4 bases and J by 8 bases, with 18 bases between them. This CDR3 has 15 amino acids. The V gene's germline CDR1 is SNHLY and CDR2 FYNNEI. The CDR3 protein is CASSGNRVLVDEQFF. The CDR3 nucleotides read TGTGCCAGCAGTGGCAACCGGGTTTTGGTCGATGAGCAGTTCTTC.

The J gene is TRBJ1-2, the V gene TRBV28; tentatively, D is TRBD1 (6 bases). The length of the CDR3 is 14 residues. Germline V gives CDR1 MDHEN, CDR2 SYDVKM. With 5 bases removed from V and 4 bases from J, the gap between germline ends came to 14 bases. The CDR3 DNA sequence: TGTGCCAGCAGTATGACGGACAGAAGCTATGGCTACACCTTC. Amino acid sequence: CASSMTDRSYGYTF.

V usage is TRBV3-1 (or the pseudogene TRBV3-2) and J usage is TRBJ1-4; 8 bases align to TRBD1. CDR1 and CDR2 (germline): LGHDT, YNNKEL (reference sequence). Trimming took 4 bases from V and 5 from J; bases not matched to a gene: 3. The CDR3 contains 14 residues. DNA of the CDR3: TGTGCCAGCAGCCGGACAGGGAGGAATGAAAAACTGTTTTTT. Translated: CASSRTGRNEKLFF.

The sample holds one count of this clone. The chain combines TRBV9 with TRBJ2-3; TRBD1 might be the D (5 bases). Germline lookup yields CDR1 SGDLS and CDR2 YYNGEE. The CDR3 extends over 14 amino acids. V was shortened by 4 bases and J by 14 bases, with 23 bases between the two germline ends. The CDR3 DNA reads as TGTGCCAGCAGCCCCAGACAGTCCGAAGAAAAAGGGTATTTT. It is translated as CASSPRQSEEKGYF.

The chain couples TRBV5-1 to TRBJ2-7; 7 positions match TRBD2. The CDR3 spans 15 residues. Trimming took 6 bases from V and 0 from J; bases not matched to a gene: 9. Germline CDR1 SGHRS, CDR2 YFSETQ. The CDR3 bases are TGCGCCAGCACCCGAGCCGGGGGGAGCTCCTACGAGCAGTACTTC. Translating it yields CASTRAGGSSYEQYF.

The gene calls are TRBV5-1 and TRBJ2-5; 12 nucleotides align to TRBD1. Losses at the gene ends were 0 bases for V and 5 bases for J; bases not matched to a gene: 5. The CDR3 extends over 16 amino acids. From germline, CDR1 is SGHRS and CDR2 YFSETQ. The CDR3: CASSLDGTGGGETQYF. DNA for the CDR3: TGCGCCAGCAGCTTGGACGGGACAGGGGGCGGGGAGACCCAGTACTTC.

The V and J genes are TRBV19 and TRBJ2-7; TRBD1 aligns across 7 bases. CDR1 and CDR2 (germline): LNHDA, SQIVND (reference sequence). The V and J ends lost 5 bases and 6 bases, in that order; junction bases with no gene match: 7. The CDR3 has 13 amino acids. CDR3 bases: TGTGCCAGTAGTCAACAGGGGCTTCGCGAGCAGTACTTC. Translating it yields CASSQQGLREQYF.

V usage is TRBV19 and J usage is TRBJ1-1, with D possibly TRBD1 on 6 matching bases. Germline V gene data show CDR1 as LNHDA and CDR2 as SQIVND (reference sequence). Trimming took off 2 bases at V and 4 bases at J, with 11 bases between the two ends. The CDR3 extends over 14 amino acids. This CDR3 is CASSIFEGGTEAFF. Here the CDR3 DNA reads TGTGCCAGTAGTATATTTGAAGGGGGCACTGAAGCTTTCTTT.

The J gene is TRBJ2-7, the V gene TRBV2; 9 bases align to TRBD1. The germline V gene has CDR1 SNHLY and CDR2 FYNNEI. V was pared by 11 bases and J by 9 bases, with 14 bases of the junction left unmatched. The length of the CDR3 is 13 residues. CDR3 sequence reads: CAGTEDRGWRQYF. In DNA, the CDR3 is TGTGCCGGTACCGAGGACAGGGGATGGCGGCAGTACTTC.

The V and J genes are TRBV6-1 and TRBJ2-7; 11 nucleotides line up with TRBD2. Germline V gene sequence: CDR1 MNHNS, CDR2 SASEGT. After removal of 4 bases from V and 4 bases from J, the junction contained 12 bases not matched to a gene. This CDR3 spans 17 amino acids. The CDR3 DNA is TGTGCCAGCAGTGTCTCGTCCCTAGCGGGGGGCCATTACGAGCAGTACTTC. It yields the protein CASSVSSLAGGHYEQYF.

The gene calls are TRBV5-6 and TRBJ2-2; D gene uncertain. V was cut by 0 bases and J by 11 bases, with 8 bases left in between. The CDR3 length is 12 residues. Per germline, CDR1 SGHDT and CDR2 YYEEEE. CDR3 protein: CASSLVVGELFF. The CDR3 nucleotides are TGTGCCAGCAGCTTGGTGGTGGGCGAGCTGTTTTTT. The full variable domain, in which reference TRBV5-6 and TRBJ2-2 provide the parts outside the CDR3, is DAGVTQSPTHLIKTRGQQVTLRCSPKSGHDTVSWYQQALGQGPQFIFQYYEEEERQRGNFPDRFSGHQFPNYSSELNVNALLLGDSALYLCASSLVVGELFFGEGSRLTVL.

A few counts support this clone. The chain recombines TRBV6-2 or TRBV6-3 with TRBJ1-5, with 7 nucleotides matching TRBD1. V trimming: 6 bases; J trimming: 1 base; junction bases outside the gene matches: 6. The CDR3 length is 15 residues. Germline CDR1 reads MNHEY; CDR2 reads SVGEGT. CDR3 residues: CASSDTQGSNQPQHF. The CDR3 DNA reads as TGTGCCAGCAGCGATACACAGGGGAGCAATCAGCCCCAGCATTTT.

This chain links TRBV27 with TRBJ2-7, with 7 bases matching TRBD2. CDR1 and CDR2 (germline): MNHEY, SMNVEV (reference sequence). V shed 0 bases, J shed 2 bases, and the junction held 7 bases outside the gene matches. CDR3 length equals 16 residues. CDR3 protein: CASSLSGGSFTYEQYF. The CDR3 DNA follows: TGTGCCAGCAGTTTATCGGGCGGGAGTTTTACCTACGAGCAGTACTTC.

V and J are TRBV5-1 and TRBJ2-7; a possible D gene is TRBD2 (6 bases). Germline loops: CDR1 SGHRS, CDR2 YFSETQ. The V end lost 4 bases, the J end lost 1 base, and 12 bases lay between the germline ends. The CDR3 has 14 residues. CDR3 nucleotides: TGCGCCAGCAGCCCCGGGACTGCTTCCTACGAGCAGTACTTC. Its translation is CASSPGTASYEQYF.

The chain recombines TRBV19 with TRBJ1-2; maybe TRBD1 (6 bases). The germline CDR1 and CDR2 sequences are LNHDA and SQIVND (reference sequence). Trimming took 3 bases from V and 7 from J, leaving 18 bases between them. The CDR3 has 15 amino acids. This CDR3 reads CASSIPTGKIGGYTF. As DNA, the CDR3 is TGTGCCAGTAGTATCCCCACAGGGAAGATCGGTGGCTACACCTTC.

The genes are TRBV5-1 and TRBJ1-4, with D possibly being TRBD1 (6 bases). The CDR3 runs to 12 residues. The V end lost 9 bases, the J end lost 7 bases, and 13 bases lay between the germline ends. CDR1 is SGHRS, CDR2 YFSETQ, per germline. CDR3 DNA: TGCGCCACCCGGGACACCGGTGAAAAACTGTTTTTT. Protein: CATRDTGEKLFF.

This clone came up once. J is TRBJ2-1 and V is TRBV7-2; the D gene is possibly TRBD1 (7 bases). The CDR3 contains 16 residues. V was pared by 1 base and J by 2 bases, with 12 bases between. CDR1 is SGHTA, CDR2 FQGNSA, per germline. The CDR3 DNA sequence: TGTGCCAGCAGCTTAGTTTCAGGGGGGACCTACAATGAGCAGTTCTTC. Amino acids: CASSLVSGGTYNEQFF.

The rearrangement uses TRBV15 and TRBJ2-6; TRBD1 matches 8 bases. Germline CDR1 is LNHNV and CDR2 is YYDKDF (reference sequence). The CDR3 runs 17 residues. V shed 0 bases and J 0 bases; nucleotides not matched to a gene: 1. CDR3 DNA: TGTGCCACCAGCAGAGAACAGGGGGGCTCTGGGGCCAACGTCCTGACTTTC. Encoded protein: CATSREQGGSGANVLTF.

This clone was seen a single time. The chain couples TRBV6-5 to TRBJ1-1, with D hard to call. CDR3 length equals 13 residues. Germline CDR1 MNHEY, CDR2 SVGAGI. Trimming cost V 9 bases and J 7 bases, with 18 bases left between them. The CDR3 DNA is TGTGCCAGTGCGGAGAGCTTTACCTATGAAGCTTTCTTT. This sequence encodes CASAESFTYEAFF.

This clone occurred a few times. Other DNA sequences in the sample encode the same CDR3. The CDR3 protein is CASSQQLTGSGNTIYF. CDR3 sequence (DNA): TGCGCCAGCAGCCAACAACTTACAGGGTCCGGAAACACCATATATTTT. This chain links TRBV4-1 with TRBJ1-3; TRBD1 is a possible D gene (6 bases). The V gene lost 2 bases and the J gene lost 4 bases, with 15 bases spanning the gap. Germline loops: CDR1 MGHRA, CDR2 YSYEKL. CDR3 length equals 16 residues.

This sequence joins TRBV18 and TRBJ1-4; the match to TRBD1 covers 8 bases. The CDR3 totals 17 residues. The V gene's germline CDR1 is KGHSH and CDR2 LQKENI. J lost 1 base, V lost 4 bases, and 8 bases had no gene match. The CDR3 sequence: CASSRKSGGLTNEKLFF. The CDR3 DNA reads TGTGCCAGCTCACGAAAATCAGGGGGCTTAACTAATGAAAAACTGTTTTTT.